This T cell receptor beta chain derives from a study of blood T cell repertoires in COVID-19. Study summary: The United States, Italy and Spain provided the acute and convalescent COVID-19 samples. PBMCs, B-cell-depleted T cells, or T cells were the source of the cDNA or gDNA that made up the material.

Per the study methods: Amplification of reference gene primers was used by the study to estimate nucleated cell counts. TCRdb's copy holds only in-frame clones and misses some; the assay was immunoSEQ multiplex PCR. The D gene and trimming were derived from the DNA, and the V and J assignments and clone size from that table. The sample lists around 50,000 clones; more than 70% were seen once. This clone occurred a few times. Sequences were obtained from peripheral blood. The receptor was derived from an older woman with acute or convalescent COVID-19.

The CDR3 DNA follows: TGTGCCAGCAGCGTAGGAGGCAGACCCTTCCGGGATTTCTCTGGAAACACCATATATTTT. Its protein product is CASSVGGRPFRDFSGNTIYF. This chain links TRBV9 with TRBJ1-3; no clear D. Deletions cut 0 bases from V and 0 bases from J, with 22 bases between. The CDR3 contains 20 residues. Germline assignment: CDR1 SGDLS and CDR2 YYNGEE.